Listed below are T cell receptor beta chains from one sample, sequenced in a study of T cell repertoires in cytomegalovirus infection. Their antigens are not known. MiXCR, run by TCRdb on the reads, gives a single entry per CDR3 protein. The sample contains around 100,000 distinct CDR3 sequences, under 45% of which appear only once. The sample here was CD8+ T cells from cultured PBMCs, taken from culture after CMV antigen stimulation. Every receptor here comes from a human donor in good health (CMV status not recorded). Some clones in this sample may be carry-over from other donors' samples. The CDR3 runs from the conserved cysteine through the conserved F or W. The order of the fields is J gene, D gene, V gene, clone size, CDR3 length, CDR3 DNA, CDR3 protein. A D gene is named only where the DNA matches it firmly. The size entry is marked missing in some rows and otherwise reads once, few, many or a size class.

j_call: TRBJ2-7; d_call: -; v_call: TRBV5-6; clone_size: few; cdr3_length: 12; cdr3_nt: TGTGCCAGCAGCTTGGATCGAGGTGAGCAGTACTTC; cdr3_aa: CASSLDRGEQYF
j_call: TRBJ2-1; d_call: -; v_call: TRBV12-3/TRBV12-4; clone_size: few; cdr3_length: 15; cdr3_nt: TGTGCCAGCAGTTTGGGTCCCGGGGTATTGGGTGAGCAGTTCTTC; cdr3_aa: CASSLGPGVLGEQFF
j_call: TRBJ1-2; d_call: TRBD1; v_call: TRBV7-2; clone_size: -; cdr3_length: 16; cdr3_nt: TGTGCCAGCAGCTTAGCTGGGACAGGGGTATGGTATGGCTACACCTTC; cdr3_aa: CASSLAGTGVWYGYTF
j_call: TRBJ1-6; d_call: -; v_call: TRBV5-6; clone_size: few; cdr3_length: 13; cdr3_nt: TGTGCCACAGGGACGGGGATAAATTCACCCCTCCACTTT; cdr3_aa: CATGTGINSPLHF
j_call: TRBJ2-7; d_call: -; v_call: TRBV2; clone_size: -; cdr3_length: 12; cdr3_nt: TGTGCCAGCAGTGTCGAAGGCGTCGAGCAGTACTTC; cdr3_aa: CASSVEGVEQYF
j_call: TRBJ2-2; d_call: TRBD1; v_call: TRBV5-1; clone_size: -; cdr3_length: 15; cdr3_nt: TGCGCCAGCAGCACCCGGACAGGGCTGACCGGGGAGCTGTTTTTT; cdr3_aa: CASSTRTGLTGELFF
j_call: TRBJ2-3; d_call: -; v_call: TRBV18; clone_size: -; cdr3_length: 14; cdr3_nt: TGTGCCAGCTCACCGTCCGGTTTCACAGATACGCAGTATTTT; cdr3_aa: CASSPSGFTDTQYF
j_call: TRBJ1-1; d_call: TRBD1; v_call: TRBV15; clone_size: -; cdr3_length: 17; cdr3_nt: TGTGCCACCAGCAGAGTCGAAATTGGACAGGCGAACACTGAAGCTTTCTTT; cdr3_aa: CATSRVEIGQANTEAFF
j_call: TRBJ1-5; d_call: -; v_call: TRBV12-3/TRBV12-4; clone_size: -; cdr3_length: 14; cdr3_nt: TGTGCCAGCAGTTTAGGTACCCCATATCAGCCCCAGCATTTT; cdr3_aa: CASSLGTPYQPQHF
j_call: TRBJ2-3; d_call: -; v_call: TRBV20-1; clone_size: -; cdr3_length: 13; cdr3_nt: TGCAGTGCTCCCCTGTGGGAAACAGATACGCAGTATTTT; cdr3_aa: CSAPLWETDTQYF
j_call: TRBJ2-1; d_call: TRBD2; v_call: TRBV6-8; clone_size: -; cdr3_length: 14; cdr3_nt: TGTGCCAGCAGTGGCGGGGGGGGAACTAATGAGCAGTTCTTC; cdr3_aa: CASSGGGGTNEQFF
j_call: TRBJ2-3; d_call: TRBD1; v_call: TRBV24-1; clone_size: -; cdr3_length: 16; cdr3_nt: TGTGCCACCAGTGATTCGTTGGGGACAGGGGTAGATACGCAGTATTTT; cdr3_aa: CATSDSLGTGVDTQYF
j_call: TRBJ1-5; d_call: TRBD1; v_call: TRBV20-1; clone_size: once; cdr3_length: 16; cdr3_nt: TGCAGTGCTAGACCCGGGACAGGCCTTAGCAATCAGCCCCAGCATTTT; cdr3_aa: CSARPGTGLSNQPQHF
j_call: TRBJ1-2; d_call: TRBD1; v_call: TRBV24-1; clone_size: many; cdr3_length: 14; cdr3_nt: TGTGCCACCAGTGACCCGGACAGGGCTGAAGGCTACACCTTC; cdr3_aa: CATSDPDRAEGYTF
j_call: TRBJ1-5; d_call: -; v_call: TRBV19; clone_size: -; cdr3_length: 16; cdr3_nt: TGTGCCAGTACTATGGCTCCGGACGCGAGCAATCAGCCCCAGCATTTT; cdr3_aa: CASTMAPDASNQPQHF
j_call: TRBJ1-3; d_call: -; v_call: TRBV4-2; clone_size: -; cdr3_length: 15; cdr3_nt: TGTGCCAGCAGCCGCACGGACAGCTCTGGAAACACCATATATTTT; cdr3_aa: CASSRTDSSGNTIYF
j_call: TRBJ2-4; d_call: -; v_call: TRBV2; clone_size: few; cdr3_length: 15; cdr3_nt: TGTGCCAGCAGTCCCGAGGCCGAACAGGGTTACATTCAGTACTTC; cdr3_aa: CASSPEAEQGYIQYF
j_call: TRBJ1-4; d_call: -; v_call: TRBV7-4; clone_size: once; cdr3_length: 14; cdr3_nt: TGTGCCAGCAGCTTGGTACTTATGCCGGAAAAACTGTTTTTT; cdr3_aa: CASSLVLMPEKLFF
j_call: TRBJ2-3; d_call: -; v_call: TRBV19; clone_size: once; cdr3_length: 18; cdr3_nt: TGTGCCAGTAGTATTTGGTCTGGGGGGGGCATAAGCACAGATACGCAGTATTTT; cdr3_aa: CASSIWSGGGISTDTQYF
j_call: TRBJ2-5; d_call: -; v_call: TRBV12-3/TRBV12-4; clone_size: -; cdr3_length: 14; cdr3_nt: TGTGCCAGCAGTTTAGTAGGGTACACGGAGACCCAGTACTTC; cdr3_aa: CASSLVGYTETQYF
j_call: TRBJ2-7; d_call: TRBD1; v_call: TRBV2; clone_size: once; cdr3_length: 14; cdr3_nt: TGTGCCAGCAGGCCCGGGACAGGACTCGGCGAGCAGTACTTC; cdr3_aa: CASRPGTGLGEQYF
j_call: TRBJ1-6; d_call: -; v_call: TRBV7-2; clone_size: -; cdr3_length: 15; cdr3_nt: TGTGCCAGCAGCTTTTCGACAGGCCTTAATTCACCCCTCCACTTT; cdr3_aa: CASSFSTGLNSPLHF
j_call: TRBJ1-2; d_call: TRBD1; v_call: TRBV27; clone_size: few; cdr3_length: 13; cdr3_nt: TGTGCCAGCAGTTTAGACAGGGCGGTTGGCTACACCTTC; cdr3_aa: CASSLDRAVGYTF
j_call: TRBJ1-1; d_call: -; v_call: TRBV27; clone_size: -; cdr3_length: 15; cdr3_nt: TGTGCCAGCAGCTCGACGGGATTAGGGAACACTGAAGCTTTCTTT; cdr3_aa: CASSSTGLGNTEAFF
j_call: TRBJ2-7; d_call: -; v_call: TRBV7-4; clone_size: -; cdr3_length: 17; cdr3_nt: TGTGCCAGCAGCTTAACGACAGACCCATTCCTCTCCTACGAGCAGTACTTC; cdr3_aa: CASSLTTDPFLSYEQYF
j_call: TRBJ2-5; d_call: -; v_call: TRBV11-2; clone_size: -; cdr3_length: 18; cdr3_nt: TGTGCCAGCAGCTTAAGGGGAGGGGGACAGTGGTTTTCAGAGACCCAGTACTTC; cdr3_aa: CASSLRGGGQWFSETQYF
j_call: TRBJ2-3; d_call: TRBD2; v_call: TRBV28; clone_size: -; cdr3_length: 17; cdr3_nt: TGTGCCAGCAGTAAACTAACTCGGGGGGGCCGTACAGATACGCAGTATTTT; cdr3_aa: CASSKLTRGGRTDTQYF
j_call: TRBJ2-3; d_call: -; v_call: TRBV5-1; clone_size: once; cdr3_length: 15; cdr3_nt: TGCGCCAGCAGCCCCCAGGATCCTACCACAGATACGCAGTATTTT; cdr3_aa: CASSPQDPTTDTQYF
j_call: TRBJ1-1; d_call: -; v_call: TRBV5-5; clone_size: -; cdr3_length: 15; cdr3_nt: TGTGCCAGCAGCTTACAGGGAGGGGTGAACACTGAAGCTTTCTTT; cdr3_aa: CASSLQGGVNTEAFF
j_call: TRBJ1-1; d_call: TRBD1; v_call: TRBV13; clone_size: -; cdr3_length: 14; cdr3_nt: TGTGCCAGCAGCAGCCGGGACAGTCGCACTGAAGCTTTCTTT; cdr3_aa: CASSSRDSRTEAFF
j_call: TRBJ1-1; d_call: -; v_call: TRBV28; clone_size: -; cdr3_length: 14; cdr3_nt: TGTGCCAGCAGTGACGTGGGGGGGTACACTGAAGCTTTCTTT; cdr3_aa: CASSDVGGYTEAFF
j_call: TRBJ2-7; d_call: -; v_call: TRBV6-6; clone_size: -; cdr3_length: 13; cdr3_nt: TGTGCCAGCAGTCCAGCCTTGGGGGTCGAGCAGTACTTC; cdr3_aa: CASSPALGVEQYF
j_call: TRBJ2-3; d_call: TRBD2; v_call: TRBV28; clone_size: few; cdr3_length: 15; cdr3_nt: TGTGCCAGCAGCTTGTCGAGACTAGCGGCAGATACGCAGTATTTT; cdr3_aa: CASSLSRLAADTQYF
j_call: TRBJ1-5; d_call: TRBD1; v_call: TRBV19; clone_size: few; cdr3_length: 13; cdr3_nt: TGTGCCAGTAGTATGACAGGGGGTCAGCCCCAGCATTTT; cdr3_aa: CASSMTGGQPQHF
j_call: TRBJ2-7; d_call: -; v_call: TRBV28; clone_size: -; cdr3_length: 14; cdr3_nt: TGTGCCAGCAGCCCGCGGGCCTACCCGTACGAGCAGTACTTC; cdr3_aa: CASSPRAYPYEQYF
j_call: TRBJ1-2; d_call: -; v_call: TRBV9; clone_size: many; cdr3_length: 17; cdr3_nt: TGTGCCAGCAGCGTAGCTCGTAACATTGGAACAGGGTCTGGCTACACCTTC; cdr3_aa: CASSVARNIGTGSGYTF
j_call: TRBJ1-2; d_call: -; v_call: TRBV2; clone_size: -; cdr3_length: 17; cdr3_nt: TGTGCCAGCAGTGAGGGGCAGGTTAGCATCCTTAACTATGGCTACACCTTC; cdr3_aa: CASSEGQVSILNYGYTF
j_call: TRBJ1-2; d_call: TRBD1; v_call: TRBV27; clone_size: few; cdr3_length: 14; cdr3_nt: TGTGCCAGCAGTTTGGGGGGACAGATCTATGGCTACACCTTC; cdr3_aa: CASSLGGQIYGYTF
j_call: TRBJ2-5; d_call: -; v_call: TRBV14; clone_size: -; cdr3_length: 13; cdr3_nt: TGTGCCAGCAGCCAACACTCTTGGGAGACCCAGTACTTC; cdr3_aa: CASSQHSWETQYF
j_call: TRBJ2-7; d_call: -; v_call: TRBV27; clone_size: -; cdr3_length: 13; cdr3_nt: TGTGCCAGCAGTTATGGACAGAACTACGAGCAGTACTTC; cdr3_aa: CASSYGQNYEQYF
j_call: TRBJ2-7; d_call: -; v_call: TRBV19; clone_size: few; cdr3_length: 15; cdr3_nt: TGTGCCAGTAGTATGTACCCCAACGGTCGGAACGAGCAGTACTTC; cdr3_aa: CASSMYPNGRNEQYF
j_call: TRBJ1-2; d_call: TRBD1; v_call: TRBV4-1; clone_size: -; cdr3_length: 15; cdr3_nt: TGCGCCAGCAGCCAAGATATACGGGACAGTTATGGCTACACCTTC; cdr3_aa: CASSQDIRDSYGYTF
j_call: TRBJ2-1; d_call: -; v_call: TRBV20-1; clone_size: -; cdr3_length: 14; cdr3_nt: TGCAGTGCTAGTTACGGGTCCTGGGGGGATGAGCAGTTCTTC; cdr3_aa: CSASYGSWGDEQFF
j_call: TRBJ2-3; d_call: TRBD2; v_call: TRBV7-4; clone_size: -; cdr3_length: 12; cdr3_nt: TGTGCCAGCAGCGACAGAGGAGGCGGGGGGTATTTT; cdr3_aa: CASSDRGGGGYF
j_call: TRBJ2-5; d_call: -; v_call: TRBV7-2; clone_size: many; cdr3_length: 16; cdr3_nt: TGTGCCAGCAGCTTGAGAGATACTTCCCCTAGAAGGGCCCAGTACTTC; cdr3_aa: CASSLRDTSPRRAQYF
j_call: TRBJ2-3; d_call: TRBD2; v_call: TRBV28; clone_size: few; cdr3_length: 17; cdr3_nt: TGTGCCAGCAGTTTGGGGATTAGCGGGGCACGCACAGATACGCAGTATTTT; cdr3_aa: CASSLGISGARTDTQYF
j_call: TRBJ1-1; d_call: -; v_call: TRBV5-6; clone_size: -; cdr3_length: 12; cdr3_nt: TGTGCCAGCAGCTTGGATTCATACGAAGCTTTCTTT; cdr3_aa: CASSLDSYEAFF
j_call: TRBJ2-5; d_call: -; v_call: TRBV27; clone_size: -; cdr3_length: 15; cdr3_nt: TGTGCCAGCAGTACTCAAGTAGGCCTCCAAGAGACCCAGTACTTC; cdr3_aa: CASSTQVGLQETQYF